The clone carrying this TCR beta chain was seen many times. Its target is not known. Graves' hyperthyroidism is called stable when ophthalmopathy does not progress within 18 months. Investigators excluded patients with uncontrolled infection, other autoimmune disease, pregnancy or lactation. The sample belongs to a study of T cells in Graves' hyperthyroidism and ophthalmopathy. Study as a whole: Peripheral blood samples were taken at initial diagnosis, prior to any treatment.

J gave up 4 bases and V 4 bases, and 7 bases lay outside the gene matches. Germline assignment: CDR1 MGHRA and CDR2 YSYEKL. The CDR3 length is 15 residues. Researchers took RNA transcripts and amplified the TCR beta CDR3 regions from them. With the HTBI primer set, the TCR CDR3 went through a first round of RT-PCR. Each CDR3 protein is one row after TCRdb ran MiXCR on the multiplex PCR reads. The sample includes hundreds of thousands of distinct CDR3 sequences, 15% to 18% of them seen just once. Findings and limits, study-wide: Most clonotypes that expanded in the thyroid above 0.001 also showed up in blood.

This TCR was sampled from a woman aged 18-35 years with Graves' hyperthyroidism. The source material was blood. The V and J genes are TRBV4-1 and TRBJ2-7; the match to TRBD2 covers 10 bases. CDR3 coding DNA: TGCGCCAGCAGCCTAGTAGCGGGAGGTGTATACGAGCAGTACTTC. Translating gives CASSLVAGGVYEQYF.